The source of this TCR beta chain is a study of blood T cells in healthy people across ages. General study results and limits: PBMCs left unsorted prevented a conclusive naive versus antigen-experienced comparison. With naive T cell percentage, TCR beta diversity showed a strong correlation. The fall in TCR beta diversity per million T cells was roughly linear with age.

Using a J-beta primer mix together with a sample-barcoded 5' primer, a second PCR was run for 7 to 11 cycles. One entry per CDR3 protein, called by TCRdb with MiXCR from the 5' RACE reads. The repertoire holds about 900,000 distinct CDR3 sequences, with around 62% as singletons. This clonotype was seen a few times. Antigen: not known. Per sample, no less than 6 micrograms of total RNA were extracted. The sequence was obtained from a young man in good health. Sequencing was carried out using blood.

CDR3 DNA sequence: TGCAGCGTTGAGCGGAGTCATACGCAGTATTTT. Encoded protein: CSVERSHTQYF. The chain joins TRBV29-1 to TRBJ2-3; D unclear. Germline V lookup: CDR1 SQVTM, CDR2 ANQGSEA. The CDR3 contains 11 residues. The germline V and J ends were trimmed by 3 bases and 7 bases, with 8 bases remaining between them.